What follows are 16 T cell receptor beta chains derived from one specimen sequenced in a study of CD8 T cells in ankylosing spondylitis (dated by TCRdb to about 2017). Findings and caveats that apply to the study as a whole: Blood from ankylosing spondylitis patients appeared to be characterized by a TCR beta motif made up of under 10 highly homologous amino acid variants.

Libraries were prepared through 5' RACE. Reads for this sample came from an Illumina HiSeq 2500. TCRdb reworked the public reads: Q25 trimming with fastp, MiXCR clone assembly, productive beta chains retained. Duplicate CDR3 protein sequences are folded into a single record with the most common DNA and genes. The sample table contains 470,000 or so distinct CDR3 sequences; only one count was recorded for more than 25% of them. The ten largest clones add up to roughly 1% of the sample. Their recognized antigens are unknown. The specimen sequenced was blood, either unsorted or a sorted T cell fraction (not recorded which). The receptors were gathered from a male donor with ankylosing spondylitis.

This clonotype appeared a few times. The J gene is TRBJ1-1, the V gene TRBV12-3 or TRBV12-4; weak D call: TRBD1 (6 bases). V was pared by 4 bases and J by 5 bases, with 14 bases between. The CDR3 runs to 14 residues. This CDR3 is CASSSGGRRTEAFF. The CDR3 bases are TGTGCCAGCAGTTCTGGGGGGCGGAGGACTGAAGCTTTCTTT.

The rearrangement uses TRBV5-1 and TRBJ2-5; TRBD1 matches 12 bases. The germline gives CDR1 SGHRS, CDR2 YFSETQ. The V gene end was trimmed by 4 bases and the J gene end by 5 bases; junction bases not matched to a gene: 6. CDR3 length: 15 amino acids. In DNA form, the CDR3 reads TGCGCCAGCAGCCCTGGGACAGGGGGCGGGGAGACCCAGTACTTC. Translation: CASSPGTGGGETQYF.

The CDR3 DNA is TGTGCCAGCTCACTATCGACAGTTCAACCGAACACTGAAGCTTTCTTT. Its translation is CASSLSTVQPNTEAFF. The genes are TRBV18 and TRBJ1-1; possible D gene TRBD1, 5 bases. This CDR3 spans 16 amino acids. Germline V CDR1 and CDR2: KGHSH, LQKENI. V gave up 4 bases and J gave up 1 base, with 16 bases separating them.

This clonotype was observed a single time. This chain links TRBV12-3 or TRBV12-4 with TRBJ2-2; 9 nucleotides align to TRBD2. V gave up 5 bases and J gave up 5 bases; unmatched junction bases: 6. This CDR3 region has 15 residues. CDR3 region: CASSAAGGLTGELFF. CDR3 nucleotide sequence: TGTGCCAGCAGTGCGGCGGGAGGGCTTACCGGGGAGCTGTTTTTT.

CDR3 protein: CASSLASTVHTEAFF. CDR3 sequence (DNA): TGTGCCAGCAGTTTAGCCTCGACAGTCCACACTGAAGCTTTCTTT. The chain employs TRBV12-3 or TRBV12-4 and TRBJ1-1; tentatively, D is TRBD1 (5 bases). This CDR3 is built from 15 residues. With 0 bases removed from V and 3 bases from J, the gap between germline ends came to 11 bases.

The chain is built from TRBV18 and TRBJ2-7; a possible D gene is TRBD1 (6 bases). Germline V lookup: CDR1 KGHSH, CDR2 LQKENI. Trimming left V 2 bases short and J 6 bases short, with 14 bases between. The CDR3 length is 14 residues. The CDR3 DNA follows: TGTGCCAGCTCACCAAGGAAGGCAGGGGTCGAGCAGTACGTC. Translation: CASSPRKAGVEQYV.

The sample holds a few counts of this clonotype. The chain employs TRBV24-1 and TRBJ2-3, with D perhaps TRBD2 (5 bases). The V gene lost 9 bases and the J gene lost 2 bases, with 17 bases spanning the gap. Germline V gene data show CDR1 as KGHDR and CDR2 as SFDVKD. The CDR3 covers 15 residues. CDR3 sequence: CATGLSTGFTDTQYF. Written as DNA, the CDR3 is TGTGCCACCGGCTTATCGACGGGATTCACAGATACGCAGTATTTT.

This clonotype was picked up a small number of times. The CDR3 DNA reads TGTGCCACCAGACAGGGTGGTAACTATGGCTACACCTTC. It codes for CATRQGGNYGYTF. The chain has TRBV24-1 and TRBJ1-2, with TRBD1 as a possible D gene (6 bases). The V gene's germline CDR1 is KGHDR and CDR2 SFDVKD. V was clipped by 7 bases and J by 1 base, with 9 bases between them. This CDR3 contains 13 residues.

The CDR3 sequence: CSPSLADTQYF. The CDR3 bases are TGCAGCCCGAGTTTGGCAGATACGCAGTATTTT. The chain uses TRBV20-1 and TRBJ2-3; D is ambiguous. The CDR3 sequence is 11 residues long. Germline V gene lookup returns CDR1 DFQATT and CDR2 SNEGSKA (reference sequence).

This clonotype was seen a handful of times. The chain employs TRBV7-9 and TRBJ2-1, with 10 bases fitting TRBD2. The CDR3 totals 14 residues. Per germline, CDR1 SEHNR and CDR2 FQNEAQ (reference sequence). CDR3 loop: CASGASGRAVEQFF. The CDR3 DNA sequence: TGTGCATCGGGGGCCAGCGGGAGGGCCGTTGAGCAGTTCTTC.

CDR3 sequence (DNA): TGTGCCAGCAGCTCGCCGAGGGGCCGGACTAGCGGAGCGGCGGAACATGAGCAGTTCTTC. Translation: CASSSPRGRTSGAAEHEQFF. V and J are TRBV11-1 and TRBJ2-1, with 10 bases lining up with TRBD2. J gave up 8 bases and V 4 bases, and 23 bases lay outside the gene matches. From germline, CDR1 is SGHAT and CDR2 FQDESV (reference sequence). The CDR3 runs 20 residues.

V usage is TRBV20-1 and J usage is TRBJ2-7; D tentatively reads TRBD1 or TRBD2 (5 bases each). The germline V and J ends were trimmed by 0 bases and 4 bases, with 13 bases remaining between them. The germline V gene encodes CDR1 DFQATT and CDR2 SNEGSKA (reference sequence). This CDR3 has 14 residues. For the CDR3, the DNA is TGCAGTGCTAGAGATCCCCTCAGGGAGTACGAGCAGTACTTC. Protein: CSARDPLREYEQYF.

The J gene is TRBJ2-5, the V gene TRBV7-6; 14 bases line up with TRBD2. This CDR3 contains 16 residues. Germline V CDR1 and CDR2: SGHVS, FNYEAQ. The ends lost 4 bases at V and 2 bases at J; junction bases unmatched: 3. The CDR3 reads CASSSRLAGGQETQYF. CDR3 bases: TGTGCCAGCAGCTCGCGACTAGCGGGAGGGCAAGAGACCCAGTACTTC.

The CDR3 nucleotides read TGTGCCAGCAGCTTCCACTCCGGGGCTAACAACAATGAGCAGTTCTTC. Its translation is CASSFHSGANNNEQFF. The genes are TRBV11-2 and TRBJ2-1, with D possibly being TRBD1 or TRBD2 (5 bases each). Per germline, CDR1 SGHAT and CDR2 FQNNGV. CDR3 size: 16 residues. The V gene lost 3 bases and the J gene lost 5 bases, with 17 bases spanning the gap. The full variable domain, with the rest looked up from reference TRBV11-2 and TRBJ2-1, is EAGVAQSPRYKIIEKRQSVAFWCNPISGHATLYWYQQILGQGPKLLIQFQNNGVVDDSQLPKDRFSAERLKGVDSTLKIQPAKLEDSAVYLCASSFHSGANNNEQFFGPGTRLTVL.

V usage is TRBV27 and J usage is TRBJ2-7; no reliable D call. Between the trimmed V and J ends, which lost 6 bases and 0 bases, there was a span of 9 bases. Germline loops: CDR1 MNHEY, CDR2 SMNVEV (reference sequence). The CDR3 contains 13 residues. CDR3 bases: TGTGCCAGCAGAGGACCTTTCTCCTACGAGCAGTACTTC. This sequence encodes CASRGPFSYEQYF.

J is TRBJ2-5 and V is TRBV4-1, with TRBD2 identical over 7 bases. The germline CDR1 and CDR2 sequences are MGHRA and YSYEKL. V lost 0 bases and J lost 2; bases outside the gene matches: 12. The CDR3 extends over 18 amino acids. CDR3 protein: CASSQDELVPGGQETQYF. The CDR3 coding sequence is TGCGCCAGCAGCCAAGATGAACTCGTGCCGGGGGGTCAAGAGACCCAGTACTTC.